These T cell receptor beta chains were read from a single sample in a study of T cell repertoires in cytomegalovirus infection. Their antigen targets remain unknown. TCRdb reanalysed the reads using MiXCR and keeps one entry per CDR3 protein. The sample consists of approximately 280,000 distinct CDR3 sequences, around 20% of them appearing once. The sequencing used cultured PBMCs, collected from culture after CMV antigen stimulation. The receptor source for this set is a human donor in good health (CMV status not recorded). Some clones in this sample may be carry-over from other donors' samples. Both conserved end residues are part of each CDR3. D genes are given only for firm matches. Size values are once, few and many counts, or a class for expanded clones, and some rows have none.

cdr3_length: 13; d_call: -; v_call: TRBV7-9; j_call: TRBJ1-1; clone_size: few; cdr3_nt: TGTGCCAGCAGCTTACTCCGGAACACTGAAGCTTTCTTT; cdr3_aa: CASSLLRNTEAFF
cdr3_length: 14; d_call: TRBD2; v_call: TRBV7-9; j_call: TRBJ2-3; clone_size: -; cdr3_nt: TGTGCCAGCAGTCTAGCGGCTAGCACAGATACGCAGTATTTT; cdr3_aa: CASSLAASTDTQYF
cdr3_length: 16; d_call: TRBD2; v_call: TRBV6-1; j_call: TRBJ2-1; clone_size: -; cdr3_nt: TGTGCCAGCAGCAGGACTAGCGGATCTCACCACAATGAGCAGTTCTTC; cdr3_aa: CASSRTSGSHHNEQFF
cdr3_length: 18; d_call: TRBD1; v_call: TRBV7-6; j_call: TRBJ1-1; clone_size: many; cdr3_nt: TGTGCCAGCAGCTTAGTAGGAGTACCGGGACAGGGAAAAACTGAAGCTTTCTTT; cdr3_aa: CASSLVGVPGQGKTEAFF
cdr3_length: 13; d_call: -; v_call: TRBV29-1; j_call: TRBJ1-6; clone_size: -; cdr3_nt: TGCAGCGTCCGACAGGACACCAATTCACCCCTCCACTTT; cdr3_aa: CSVRQDTNSPLHF
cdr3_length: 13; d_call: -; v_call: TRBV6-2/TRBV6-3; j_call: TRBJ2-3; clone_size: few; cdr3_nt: TGTGCCAGCGTTAACGCTGGCACAGATACGCAGTATTTT; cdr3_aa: CASVNAGTDTQYF
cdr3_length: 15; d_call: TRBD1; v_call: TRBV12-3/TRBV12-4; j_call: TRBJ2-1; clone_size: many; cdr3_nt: TGTGCCAGCAGTAAAGACAGGGAAGTATTAAATGAGCAGTTCTTC; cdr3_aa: CASSKDREVLNEQFF
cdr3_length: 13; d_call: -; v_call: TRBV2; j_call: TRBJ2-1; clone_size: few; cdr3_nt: TGTGCCAGCATCCCGACTGGCTACAATGAGCAGTTCTTC; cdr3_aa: CASIPTGYNEQFF
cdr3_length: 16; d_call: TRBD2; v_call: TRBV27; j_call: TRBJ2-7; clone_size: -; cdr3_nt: TGTGCCAGCAGGGGACTAGCGGGGGCTCCTACCCACGAGCAGTACTTC; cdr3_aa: CASRGLAGAPTHEQYF
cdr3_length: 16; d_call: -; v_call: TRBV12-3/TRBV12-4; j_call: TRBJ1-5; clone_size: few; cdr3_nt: TGTGCCAGCAGTGCCCCGGGTCTGGGGAGCAATCAGCCCCAGCATTTT; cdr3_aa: CASSAPGLGSNQPQHF
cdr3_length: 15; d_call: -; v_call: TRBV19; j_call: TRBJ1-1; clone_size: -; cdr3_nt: TGTGCCAGTAGTATTTCAAAACGGACCTCATCCAAAGCTTTCTTT; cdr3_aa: CASSISKRTSSKAFF
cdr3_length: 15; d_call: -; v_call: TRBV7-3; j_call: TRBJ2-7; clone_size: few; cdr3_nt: TGTGCCAGCAGCCCACAGGTTAGCCCGACCTACGAGCAGTACTTC; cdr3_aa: CASSPQVSPTYEQYF
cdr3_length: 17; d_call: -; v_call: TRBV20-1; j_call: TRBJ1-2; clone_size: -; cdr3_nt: TGCAGTGCTAGTGTAAGGGGCAGGGGCGTTTCTAACTATGGCTACACCTTC; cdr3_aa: CSASVRGRGVSNYGYTF
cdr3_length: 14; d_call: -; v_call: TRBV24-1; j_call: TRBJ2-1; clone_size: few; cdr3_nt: TGTGCCACCAGTGATTTGCGGGGGCGCGGTGAGCAGTTCTTC; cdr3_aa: CATSDLRGRGEQFF
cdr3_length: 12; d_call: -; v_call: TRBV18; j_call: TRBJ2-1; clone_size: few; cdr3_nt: TGTGCCAGCTCAAACTCCTTAGATGAGCAGTTCTTC; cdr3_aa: CASSNSLDEQFF
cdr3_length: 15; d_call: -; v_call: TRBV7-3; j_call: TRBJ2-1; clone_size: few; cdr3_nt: TGTGCCAGCAGCCAGCGGGACAGCTCATACAATGAGCAGTTCTTC; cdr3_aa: CASSQRDSSYNEQFF
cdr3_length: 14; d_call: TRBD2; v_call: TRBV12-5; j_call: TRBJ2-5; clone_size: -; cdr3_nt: TGTGCTAGTGGGTCAAGCGGGGATCAAGAGACCCAGTACTTC; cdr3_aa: CASGSSGDQETQYF
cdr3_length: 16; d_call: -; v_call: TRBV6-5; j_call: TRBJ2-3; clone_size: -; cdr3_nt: TGTGCCAGCAGTTACTCGGTTGGGCGGACCACAGATACGCAGTATTTT; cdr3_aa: CASSYSVGRTTDTQYF
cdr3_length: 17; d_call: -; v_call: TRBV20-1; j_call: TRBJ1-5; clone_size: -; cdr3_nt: TGCAGTGCTAGTTCCCAGAGGGCTGTGATGAGCAATCAGCCCCAGCATTTT; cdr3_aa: CSASSQRAVMSNQPQHF
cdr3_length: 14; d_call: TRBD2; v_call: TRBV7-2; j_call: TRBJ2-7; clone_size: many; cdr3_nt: TGTGCCAGCAGCTTAGATGGGACTAGCGGGAGAGTCTACTTC; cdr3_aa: CASSLDGTSGRVYF
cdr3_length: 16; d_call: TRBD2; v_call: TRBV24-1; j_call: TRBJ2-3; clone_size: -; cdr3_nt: TGTGCCACCAGTGATTATGGTAGCGGGAGCACAGATACGCAGTATTTT; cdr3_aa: CATSDYGSGSTDTQYF
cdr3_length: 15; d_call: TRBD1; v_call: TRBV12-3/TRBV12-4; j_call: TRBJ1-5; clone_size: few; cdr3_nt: TGTGCCAGCAGGACAGGGGCTGATAGCAATCAGCCCCAGCATTTT; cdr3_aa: CASRTGADSNQPQHF
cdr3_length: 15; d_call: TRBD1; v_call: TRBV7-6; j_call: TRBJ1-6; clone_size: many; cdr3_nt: TGTGCCAGCAGCCCATCGGGGACAGAGAATTCACCCCTCCACTTT; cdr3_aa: CASSPSGTENSPLHF
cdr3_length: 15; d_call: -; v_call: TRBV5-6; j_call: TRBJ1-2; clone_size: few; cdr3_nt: TGTGCCAGCAGCTTGGTGGGGCAGGAGGACTATGGCTACACCTTC; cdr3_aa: CASSLVGQEDYGYTF
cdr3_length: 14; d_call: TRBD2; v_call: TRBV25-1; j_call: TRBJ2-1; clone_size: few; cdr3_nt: TGTGCCAGCAGTGATAGCGGGAGGCATAATGAGCAGTTCTTC; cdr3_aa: CASSDSGRHNEQFF
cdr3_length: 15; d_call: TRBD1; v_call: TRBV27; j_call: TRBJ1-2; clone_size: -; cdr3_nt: TGTGCCAGCAGTTCACTAGGGACAGTCAGCTCTGGCTACACCTTC; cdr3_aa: CASSSLGTVSSGYTF
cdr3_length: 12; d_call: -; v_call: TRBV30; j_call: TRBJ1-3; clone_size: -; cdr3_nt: TGTGCCTGGCAGAGCTCTGGAAACACCATATATTTT; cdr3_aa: CAWQSSGNTIYF
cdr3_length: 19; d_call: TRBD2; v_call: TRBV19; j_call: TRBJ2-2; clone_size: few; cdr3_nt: TGTGCCAGTAGTTCCCAGGGACTAGCGGGAGTAGGTGGCACCGGGGAGCTGTTTTTT; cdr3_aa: CASSSQGLAGVGGTGELFF
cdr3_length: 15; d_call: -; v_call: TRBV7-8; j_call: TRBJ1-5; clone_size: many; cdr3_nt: TGTGCCAGCAGCGTTAGGGGGGAGGCCAATCAGCCCCAGCATTTT; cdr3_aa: CASSVRGEANQPQHF
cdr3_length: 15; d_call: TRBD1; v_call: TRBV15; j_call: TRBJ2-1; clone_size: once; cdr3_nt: TGTGCCACCAGCATAGGGACAGGGGCGAGGAATGAGCAGTTCTTC; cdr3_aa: CATSIGTGARNEQFF
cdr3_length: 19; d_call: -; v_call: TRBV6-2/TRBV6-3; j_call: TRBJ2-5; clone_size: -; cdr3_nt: TGTGCCAGCAGTTATATTTCTTTGTTGTCGGACGGATACGAAGAGACCCAGTACTTC; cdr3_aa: CASSYISLLSDGYEETQYF
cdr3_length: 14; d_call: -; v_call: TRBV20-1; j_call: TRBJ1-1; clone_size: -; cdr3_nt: TGCAGTGCTAGAGGAAGCCCGGTGGACACTGAAGCTTTCTTT; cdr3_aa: CSARGSPVDTEAFF
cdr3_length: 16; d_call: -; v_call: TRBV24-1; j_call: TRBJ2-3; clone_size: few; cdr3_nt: TGTGCCACCAGTGATTTAAAGGGACACCGCACAGATACGCAGTATTTT; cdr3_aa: CATSDLKGHRTDTQYF
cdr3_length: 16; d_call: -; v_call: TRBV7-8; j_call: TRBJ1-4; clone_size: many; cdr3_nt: TGTGCCAGCAGCTTAGTCTTCACAGTGAGAAATGAAAAACTGTTTTTT; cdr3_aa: CASSLVFTVRNEKLFF
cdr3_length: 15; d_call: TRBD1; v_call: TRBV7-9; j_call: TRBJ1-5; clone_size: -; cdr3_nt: TGTGCCAGCAGCTCCACTGACAGGGCCAATCAGCCCCAGCATTTT; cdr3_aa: CASSSTDRANQPQHF
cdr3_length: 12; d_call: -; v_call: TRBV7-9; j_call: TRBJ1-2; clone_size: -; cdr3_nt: TGTGCCAGCAGCTTCGACAGCAGTGGCTACACCTTC; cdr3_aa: CASSFDSSGYTF
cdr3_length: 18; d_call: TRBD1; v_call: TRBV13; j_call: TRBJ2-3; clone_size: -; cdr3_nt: TGTGCCAGCAGCTCAAACAGAGGACAGGGGCAGGTCACAGATACGCAGTATTTT; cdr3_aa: CASSSNRGQGQVTDTQYF
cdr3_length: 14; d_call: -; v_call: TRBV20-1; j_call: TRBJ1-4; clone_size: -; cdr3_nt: TGCAGTGCGGAGAACCCTACAACTAATGAAAAACTGTTTTTT; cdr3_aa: CSAENPTTNEKLFF
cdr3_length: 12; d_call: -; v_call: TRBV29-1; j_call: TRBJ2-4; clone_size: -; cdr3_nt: TGCAGCGTTGAGGCAGCAGGAAACATTCAGTACTTC; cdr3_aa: CSVEAAGNIQYF
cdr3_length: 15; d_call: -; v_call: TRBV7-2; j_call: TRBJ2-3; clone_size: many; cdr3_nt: TGTGCCAGCAGCTACTCGGTTGGGCTCACAGATACGCAGTATTTT; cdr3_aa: CASSYSVGLTDTQYF
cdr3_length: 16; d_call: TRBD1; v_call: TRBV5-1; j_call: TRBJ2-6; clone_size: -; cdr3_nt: TGCGCCAGCAGTAGGAGACAGGGGTCTGGGGCCAACGTCCTGACTTTC; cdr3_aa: CASSRRQGSGANVLTF
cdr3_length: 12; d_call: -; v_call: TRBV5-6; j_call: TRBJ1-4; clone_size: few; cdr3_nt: TGTGCCAGCAGCTTTCGGGGGGGAAAACTGTTTTTT; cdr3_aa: CASSFRGGKLFF
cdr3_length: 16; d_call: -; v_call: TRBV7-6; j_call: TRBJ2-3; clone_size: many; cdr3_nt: TGTGCCAGCAGCAAAGGAGCAGCGGGTTTATCAGATACGCAGTATTTT; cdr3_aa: CASSKGAAGLSDTQYF
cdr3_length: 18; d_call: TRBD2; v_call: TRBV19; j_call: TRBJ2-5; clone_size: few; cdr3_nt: TGTGCCAGTAGTATAGTCGGGACTAGCGGGGGAGGATTGGAGACCCAGTACTTC; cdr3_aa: CASSIVGTSGGGLETQYF
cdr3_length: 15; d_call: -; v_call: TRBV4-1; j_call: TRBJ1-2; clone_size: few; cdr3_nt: TGCGCCAGCAGCCAAGATAAAACGGATCGGGAGGGCTACACCTTC; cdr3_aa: CASSQDKTDREGYTF
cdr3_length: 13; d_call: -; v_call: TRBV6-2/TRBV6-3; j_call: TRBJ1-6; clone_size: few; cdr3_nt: TGTGCCAGCATCCGGGACAATAATTCACCCCTCCACTTT; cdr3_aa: CASIRDNNSPLHF
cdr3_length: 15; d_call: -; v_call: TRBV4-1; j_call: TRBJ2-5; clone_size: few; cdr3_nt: TGCGCCAGCAGCCAAGAGGGCAGGGCTTACGAGACCCAGTACTTC; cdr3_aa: CASSQEGRAYETQYF
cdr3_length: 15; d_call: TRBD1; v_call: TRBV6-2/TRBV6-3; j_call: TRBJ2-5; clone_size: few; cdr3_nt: TGTGCCAGCAGTTACCGACGACAGGGAAAAGAGACCCAGTACTTC; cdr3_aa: CASSYRRQGKETQYF
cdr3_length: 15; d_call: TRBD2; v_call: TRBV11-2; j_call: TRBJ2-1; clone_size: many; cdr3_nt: TGTGCCAGCATCCAGACTAGCGGGAACCACAATGAGCAGTTCTTC; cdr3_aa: CASIQTSGNHNEQFF
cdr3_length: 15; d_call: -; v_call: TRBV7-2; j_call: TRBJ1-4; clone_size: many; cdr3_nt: TGTGCCAGCAGTAACAGAGCAGCAACTAATGAAAAACTGTTTTTT; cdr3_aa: CASSNRAATNEKLFF